The present entry profiles one TCR beta chain with its context. The sample is drawn from a study of blood T cell repertoires in COVID-19. Study background: Acute and convalescent COVID-19 samples came from the United States, Italy and Spain. The analysed material was cDNA or gDNA that came from T cells, B-cell-depleted T cells, or PBMCs.

Per the authors' pipeline: Reference gene primer amplification gave estimated nucleated cell counts. The repertoire was sequenced with immunoSEQ multiplex PCR; TCRdb's copy has only in-frame clones and lacks some. V, J and clone size are taken as reported in that table, and D and trimming were inferred from the DNA itself. The sample shows nearly 110,000 clones, 70% to 80% of them seen only once. The CDR3 is 16 residues long. The V gene's germline CDR1 is LGHNA and CDR2 YNFKEQ. Trimming pared 0 bases from V and 11 bases from J, leaving 20 bases between. During active infection, Seattle patients enrolled and were then monitored through disease.

This chain joins TRBV4-2 and TRBJ2-1, with a tentative D call TRBD1 (6 bases). The origin of this receptor is a man at least 80 years old with COVID-19, enrolled during active disease. The sample was peripheral blood. The CDR3 DNA is TGTGCCAGCAGCCAAGAGAGTTTCGAGCCTCAGGGGAAGCAGTTCTTC. Its translation is CASSQESFEPQGKQFF.